This T cell receptor beta chain originates from a study of PD-L1 blockade in urothelial cancer. About the study: Males with urothelial cancer arising in the bladder constituted twenty-five of the 29 patients. Blood underwent analysis 3 weeks (second dose) and 6 weeks after treatment began. Blood samples had a median of 141,255 T cells.

Patients in the study were battling locally advanced or metastatic urothelial carcinoma. The V end was cut by 6 bases, the J end by 8 bases, with 16 bases between. Per the germline V gene, CDR1 is MNHNS and CDR2 is SASEGT. There are 13 residues in the CDR3. TCRdb's copy holds only in-frame clones and misses some; the assay was immunoSEQ multiplex PCR. The table lists about 84,000 clones, 82% of them singletons. The chain has TRBV6-1 and TRBJ1-2, with D possibly matching TRBD1 (5 bases). The sequencing here drew on PBMCs, taken around atezolizumab (anti-PD-L1) treatment. This clonotype originated in a man aged 70 or older with urothelial cancer. In DNA form, the CDR3 reads TGTGCCAGCAGGTCGGGCGGGGGAGGCGGCTACACCTTC. It yields the protein CASRSGGGGGYTF.